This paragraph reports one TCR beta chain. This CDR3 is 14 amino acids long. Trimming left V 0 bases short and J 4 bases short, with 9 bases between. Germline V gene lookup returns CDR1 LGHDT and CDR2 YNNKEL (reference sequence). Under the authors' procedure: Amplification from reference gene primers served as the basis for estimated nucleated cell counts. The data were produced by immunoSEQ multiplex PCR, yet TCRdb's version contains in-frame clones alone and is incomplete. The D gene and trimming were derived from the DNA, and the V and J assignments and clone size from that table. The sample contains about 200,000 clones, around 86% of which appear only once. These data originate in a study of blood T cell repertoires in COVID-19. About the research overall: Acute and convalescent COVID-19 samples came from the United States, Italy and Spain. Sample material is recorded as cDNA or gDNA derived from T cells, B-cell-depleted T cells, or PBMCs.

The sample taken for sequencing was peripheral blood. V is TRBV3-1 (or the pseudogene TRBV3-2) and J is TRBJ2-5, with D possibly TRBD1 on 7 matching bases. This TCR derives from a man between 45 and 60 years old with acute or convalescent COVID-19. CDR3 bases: TGTGCCAGCAGCCAAGACAGGGGGGTAGAGACCCAGTACTTC. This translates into CASSQDRGVETQYF.